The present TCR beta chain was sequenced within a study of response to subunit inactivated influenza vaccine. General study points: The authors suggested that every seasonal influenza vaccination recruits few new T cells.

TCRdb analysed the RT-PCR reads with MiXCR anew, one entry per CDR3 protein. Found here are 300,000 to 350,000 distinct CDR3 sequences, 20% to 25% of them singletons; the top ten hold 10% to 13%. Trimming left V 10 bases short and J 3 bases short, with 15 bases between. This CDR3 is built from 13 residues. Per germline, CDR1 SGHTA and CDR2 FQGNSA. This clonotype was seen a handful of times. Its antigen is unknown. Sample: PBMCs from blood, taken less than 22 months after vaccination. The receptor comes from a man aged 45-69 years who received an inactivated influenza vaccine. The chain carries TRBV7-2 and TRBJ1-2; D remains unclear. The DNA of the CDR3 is TGTGCCACGTCGGTCCTATCTGACTATGGCTACACCTTC. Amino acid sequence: CATSVLSDYGYTF.